The next 22 T cell receptor beta chains were all read from a single sample in a study of T cells after yellow fever vaccination. TCRdb passed the 5' RACE reads through MiXCR, listing each CDR3 protein once. The table records about 58,000 distinct CDR3 sequences, 5.7% of them present only once. This specimen consisted of PBMCs, either bulk or a sorted T-cell subset (CD4+, CD8+, memory, or dextramer-sorted; not recorded which), obtained on the day of the yellow fever booster vaccination. These TCRs come from a man between 18 and 35 years old who received the YFV17D yellow fever vaccine.

This clonotype has a count of ten or more. The rearrangement uses TRBV7-2 and TRBJ2-2, with 10 bases identical to TRBD2. The V gene end was trimmed by 2 bases and the J gene end by 7 bases; junction bases not matched to a gene: 7. CDR1 and CDR2 (germline): SGHTA, FQGNSA. CDR3 length: 16 residues. Written as DNA, the CDR3 is TGTGCCAGCAGCTTATCGAGCGGGGGGGATGTCGGGGAGCTGTTTTTT. Translation: CASSLSSGGDVGELFF.

This clonotype was seen only a few times. The chain has TRBV7-6 and TRBJ2-2; unclear D gene. The CDR3 has 13 amino acids. Germline V CDR1 and CDR2: SGHVS, FNYEAQ. V was cut by 3 bases and J by 5 bases, with 7 bases left in between. The CDR3 loop reads CASSLAMTGELFF. CDR3 DNA: TGTGCCAGCAGCTTGGCCATGACCGGGGAGCTGTTTTTT.

The rearrangement links TRBV2 to TRBJ1-5; D remains ambiguous. The V end was cut by 3 bases, the J end by 4 bases, with 10 bases between. This CDR3 is 14 amino acids long. Germline CDR1 SNHLY, CDR2 FYNNEI. The CDR3 protein is CASSEVGQNQPQHF. The CDR3 nucleotides are TGTGCCAGCAGTGAGGTAGGGCAAAATCAGCCCCAGCATTTT.

The V and J genes are TRBV7-9 and TRBJ2-1; 10 bases match TRBD1. The V segment lost 7 bases and the J segment 8 bases; nucleotides outside the gene matches: 17. This CDR3 has 17 amino acids. CDR1 is SEHNR, CDR2 FQNEAQ, per germline (reference sequence). CDR3 residues: CASTNKPTGTGVDEQFF. The CDR3 bases are TGTGCCAGCACCAACAAACCTACCGGGACAGGGGTCGATGAGCAGTTCTTC.

This clonotype was detected a few times. The chain couples TRBV5-6 to TRBJ1-2; no reliable D call. V was shortened by 3 bases and J by 3 bases, with 21 bases between the two germline ends. This CDR3 has 17 amino acids. Germline CDR1 SGHDT, CDR2 YYEEEE. The CDR3 is CASSSILLLGKDYGYTF. Here the CDR3 DNA reads TGTGCCAGCAGCTCTATCCTACTGCTAGGGAAGGACTATGGCTACACCTTC.

In its sample, this clonotype was seen many times. V gene TRBV20-1 combines with J gene TRBJ1-2, with D possibly matching TRBD1 (5 bases). The V gene's germline CDR1 is DFQATT and CDR2 SNEGSKA (reference sequence). V was clipped by 0 bases and J by 4 bases, with 12 bases between them. CDR3 length equals 14 residues. In nucleotides, the CDR3 is TGCAGTGCTAGAGACGCAGGGAAGGGCTATGGCTACACCTTC. Translating it yields CSARDAGKGYGYTF.

In this sample, this clonotype turned up many times. This chain links TRBV29-1 with TRBJ2-7; no reliable D call. V was pared by 4 bases and J by 5 bases, with 12 bases between. CDR3 size: 12 residues. Germline V gene lookup returns CDR1 SQVTM and CDR2 ANQGSEA. The CDR3 is CSVAVGVNEQYV. The CDR3 coding sequence is TGCAGCGTTGCGGTTGGGGTAAACGAGCAGTACGTC.

This clonotype has more than one count but fewer than ten. The chain joins TRBV6-5 to TRBJ2-5; no reliable D call. Trimming removed 0 bases at V and 5 bases at J, with 4 bases between. This CDR3 has 12 amino acids. In germline, CDR1 is MNHEY, CDR2 SVGAGI. The DNA of the CDR3 is TGTGCCAGCAGTTACTCAGGGGAGACCCAGTACTTC. Protein product: CASSYSGETQYF.

The table lists this clonotype with many counts. The chain links TRBV7-9 to TRBJ2-4, with a weak D call TRBD2 (5 bases). The V gene's germline CDR1 is SEHNR and CDR2 FQNEAQ (reference sequence). V lost 3 bases and J 0 bases, leaving 15 bases between the germline ends. The CDR3 contains 17 residues. The CDR3 DNA reads as TGTGCCAGCAGCTTTACCGGGCCTGGACTAGCCAAAAACATTCAGTACTTC. Its protein product is CASSFTGPGLAKNIQYF. Looking up the rest from reference TRBV7-9 and TRBJ2-4 gives the full variable domain: DTGVSQNPRHKITKRGQNVTFRCDPISEHNRLYWYRQTLGQGPEFLTYFQNEAQLEKSRLLSDRFSAERPKGSFSTLEIQRTEQGDSAMYLCASSFTGPGLAKNIQYFGAGTRLSVL.

This clonotype was recorded at least ten times. The chain is built from TRBV7-2 and TRBJ2-2; 7 bases fit TRBD1. J was trimmed by 7 bases and V by 6 bases; bases with no gene match: 17. The CDR3 contains 17 residues. Per the germline V gene, CDR1 is SGHTA and CDR2 is FQGNSA. CDR3 residues: CASRRDRVSFYSGELFF. The CDR3 coding sequence is TGTGCCAGCAGGAGAGACAGGGTTTCTTTCTACAGCGGGGAGCTGTTTTTT.

The chain recombines TRBV19 with TRBJ2-7, with D tentatively TRBD2 (6 bases). Trimming cost V 3 bases and J 0 bases, with 15 bases left between them. This CDR3 has 16 amino acids. CDR1 and CDR2 from the germline V gene are LNHDA and SQIVND (reference sequence). The CDR3 sequence: CASSITLHGGSYEQYF. The CDR3 nucleotides read TGTGCCAGTAGTATTACACTCCACGGGGGCTCCTACGAGCAGTACTTC.

The DNA of the CDR3 is TGTGCCAGCAGTTACGCCGGGACTCAGCAAGAGACCCAGTACTTC. As protein: CASSYAGTQQETQYF. The chain combines TRBV6-2 or TRBV6-3 with TRBJ2-5; D possibly corresponds to TRBD2 (6 bases). This CDR3 has 15 residues. Germline-derived CDR1 and CDR2 are MNHEY and SVGEGT. Trimming cost V 2 bases and J 2 bases, with 12 bases left between them.

This clonotype was detected a few times. The V call is TRBV2, the J call TRBJ2-7; 7 nucleotides align to TRBD1. This CDR3 is built from 13 residues. The V and J ends lost 5 bases and 6 bases, in that order; junction bases with no gene match: 7. Per the germline V gene, CDR1 is SNHLY and CDR2 is FYNNEI. The CDR3 is CASSHLTGPEQYF. CDR3 coding DNA: TGTGCCAGCAGTCACTTGACAGGGCCCGAGCAGTACTTC.

Remarks on this clonotype: An end of the junction does not agree with germline; a read error may underlie this. CDR3 residues: CASSLNGVKLF. Here the CDR3 DNA reads TGTGCCAGCAGCCTTAACGGCGTCAAACTCTTT. V usage is TRBV7-8 and J usage is TRBJ1-1; D is undetermined. This CDR3 spans 11 amino acids. Germline V gives CDR1 SGHVS, CDR2 FQNEAQ.

This clonotype has only a few counts. This chain links TRBV6-5 with TRBJ2-3, with TRBD2 identical over 9 bases. V gave up 0 bases and J gave up 4 bases; unmatched junction bases: 11. CDR1 and CDR2 from the germline V gene are MNHEY and SVGAGI. CDR3 length: 18 residues. The CDR3 sequence: CASSYSGTSLLSADTQYF. The CDR3 DNA is TGTGCCAGCAGTTACTCGGGGACTAGCCTTCTTTCGGCAGATACGCAGTATTTT.

This clonotype came up many times. The gene calls are TRBV12-3 or TRBV12-4 and TRBJ1-5; 10 nucleotides agree with TRBD1. The CDR3 sequence is 15 residues long. The trim removed 8 bases at V and 7 bases at J, leaving 11 bases unmatched. In DNA form, the CDR3 reads TGTGCCAGCTCCCATTTGGGACAGGGGTGGCAGCCCCAGCATTTT. As protein: CASSHLGQGWQPQHF.

Only a few counts were recorded for this clonotype. This chain links TRBV7-3 with TRBJ2-1; the D is unclear. The ends were cut back, 2 bases at V and 0 bases at J, with 8 bases in the middle. CDR1 and CDR2 (germline): SGHTA, FQGTGA. This CDR3 contains 15 residues. CDR3 in amino acids: CASSLLRSSYNEQFF. The CDR3 nucleotides read TGTGCCAGCAGCTTACTAAGGAGCTCCTACAATGAGCAGTTCTTC.

This clonotype was seen at least ten times. CDR3 sequence reads: CASSLSSQGNTEAFF. CDR3 in DNA: TGTGCCAGCAGCTTAAGTAGTCAAGGGAACACTGAAGCTTTCTTT. The rearrangement uses TRBV7-9 and TRBJ1-1; D gene ambiguous. Germline V gives CDR1 SEHNR, CDR2 FQNEAQ (reference sequence). This CDR3 is built from 15 residues. Deletions cut 2 bases from V and 1 base from J, with 11 bases between.

This clonotype was detected many times. The J gene is TRBJ2-7, the V gene TRBV18; TRBD2 matches at 10 bases. The CDR3 is 15 amino acids. Trimming removed 0 bases from V and 6 bases from J; junction bases left unmatched: 5. Germline V gene data show CDR1 as KGHSH and CDR2 as LQKENI. As DNA, the CDR3 is TGTGCCAGCTCACCACCTTCGTCTAGCGGGAGCGAGCAGTACTTC. As protein: CASSPPSSSGSEQYF.

The table lists this clonotype with a few counts. This sequence joins TRBV4-2 and TRBJ1-5; D gene ambiguous. Looked up from germline, CDR1 is LGHNA and CDR2 is YNFKEQ. V dropped 4 bases and J dropped 0 bases, with 16 bases sitting between them. CDR3 size: 17 residues. Here the CDR3 DNA reads TGTGCCAGCAGCCCAGAGGGCAGATCATATAGCAATCAGCCCCAGCATTTT. This gives the protein CASSPEGRSYSNQPQHF.

This clonotype was counted ten times or more. The CDR3 coding sequence is TGTGCCAGCAGTCCCCGGGACTACTCCTACGAGCAGTACTTC. Translation: CASSPRDYSYEQYF. The chain uses TRBV6-2 or TRBV6-3 and TRBJ2-7; 7 nucleotides match TRBD2. V shed 5 bases and J 0 bases; nucleotides not matched to a gene: 4. CDR3 length: 14 residues. In germline, CDR1 is MNHEY, CDR2 SVGEGT.

The sample holds many counts of this clonotype. V usage is TRBV12-3 or TRBV12-4 and J usage is TRBJ2-7; D remains ambiguous. V was shortened by 6 bases and J by 9 bases, with 12 bases between the two germline ends. The CDR3 has 11 residues. The CDR3 region has the DNA TGTGCCAGCAGGGTGGGGATTCGGCAGTACTTC. Its translation is CASRVGIRQYF.